This T cell receptor (beta chain) was recorded in a study of blood T cell repertoires in COVID-19. The V gene's germline CDR1 is KGHSH and CDR2 LQKENI. V lost 1 base and J 3 bases, leaving 18 bases between the germline ends. The CDR3 consists of 18 residues. Only in-frame clones appear in the TCRdb table, and some are missing; sequencing was by immunoSEQ multiplex PCR. This table holds some 100,000 clones, more than 75% found once. The chain employs TRBV18 and TRBJ2-2; D perhaps matches TRBD1 (6 bases). Sequenced sample: peripheral blood. This TCR came from a woman older than 75 with active COVID-19. The CDR3 DNA follows: TGTGCCAGCTCACCACTCCGACCCTCGACAGGTCACACCGGGGAGCTGTTTTTT. Translation gives CASSPLRPSTGHTGELFF.